This TCR beta chain was profiled in a study of shared clonotypes between healthy human individuals. For the study at large: CD8 memory received one plate per donor, CD8 naive two, CD4 memory three and CD4 naive three.

The CDR3 spans 14 residues. The germline V gene encodes CDR1 SNHLY and CDR2 FYNNEI. The V and J ends lost 5 bases and 5 bases, in that order; junction bases with no gene match: 6. Findings of the study overall: Naive subsets typically showed greater estimated richness than memory subsets.

With respect to this clone: Its antigen is not known.

TCRdb's copy holds only in-frame clones and misses some; the assay was immunoSEQ multiplex PCR. The sample yields some 980,000 clones, 76% seen once. The sample was memory CD4+ T cells sorted from blood. Subset noted: CD45RA-negative fraction. This TCR derives from a man aged 18 to 35 in good health. This sequence joins TRBV2 and TRBJ2-5; 9 bases are a match to TRBD2. The CDR3 DNA reads TGTGCCAGCAGTAGAGCGGGAGGTAGGGAGACCCAGTACTTC. This translates into CASSRAGGRETQYF.